The T cell receptor beta chain under discussion was sequenced for a study of monozygotic twins with inflammatory bowel disease. Study-level findings and limits: Immunosuppressive treatments were not uniform, and this may have added variability to patient repertoires. The study supported no single strong signal or clonotype linked to IBD.

Germline-derived CDR1 and CDR2 are DFQATT and SNEGSKA (reference sequence). The CDR3 is 15 residues long. Eight cDNA synthesis reactions were run for every sample. Two nested PCRs, approximately 16 and 9 cycles, amplified TCRalpha and TCRbeta cDNA. One entry per CDR3 protein, without DNA, is what TCRdb gives after re-calling the 5' RACE reads. The sample includes some 200,000 distinct CDR3 sequences. Remarks on this clonotype: Its matching antigen is unknown.

Material: blood. This chain joins TRBV20-1 and TRBJ2-4; the TCRdb call, TRBD1, lacks DNA for checking. The TCR comes from a human donor with ulcerative colitis or Crohn's disease, or a healthy co-twin of an affected twin (not recorded which). This CDR3 reads CSAKSPGTGVSIQYF.